Given below is one T cell receptor beta chain in context. No antigen is known for it. This entry belongs to a study of radiotherapy plus CTLA-4 blockade in lung cancer. Study in general: Objective responses emerged in about 20% of patients, and 30% to 40% attained disease control. Whole-study findings and limits: Following radiotherapy plus ipilimumab, tumor-derived TCR clones expanded in the blood. Response, reportedly, was best predicted by interferon-beta along with early blood T cell clone dynamics.

Only in-frame clones appear in the TCRdb table, and some are missing; sequencing was by immunoSEQ multiplex PCR. The top ten clones hold under 9% of a sample with approximately 72,000 clones, around 73% of them seen once. Germline loops: CDR1 SGHNT, CDR2 YYREEE (reference sequence). Germline trimming cut 4 bases from V and 4 bases from J; bases unmatched to any gene: 13. The CDR3 totals 16 residues. Participants had chemo-refractory metastatic non-small-cell lung cancer and were treated with focal radiation plus ipilimumab CTLA-4 blockade. This chain connects TRBV5-4 to TRBJ1-1, with TRBD1 matching over 7 bases. The starting material was peripheral blood, obtained from a patient treated with radiotherapy plus ipilimumab. The clonotype comes from a human donor with non-small cell lung cancer who had a complete response to radiotherapy plus ipilimumab. CDR3 nucleotides: TGTGCCAGCAGCCCGACGGCCCCGGACAGGAGCACTGAAGCTTTCTTT. Protein product: CASSPTAPDRSTEAFF.